This T cell receptor beta chain was recorded in a study of cytomegalovirus exposure and HLA in healthy donors. Study observations and caveats: For most subjects, TCR beta sequences were reported to predict HLA-A and HLA-B alleles with accuracy. The authors later found HLA-associated TCR beta chains more clonally expanded than equally common others. Three chains tied to CMV proved CMV antigen-specific in vitro.

Healthy individuals who donated bone marrow served as the donors. 13 Jbeta primers and 60 Vbeta primers were used for the PCR. Profiling relied on immunoSEQ multiplex PCR, and the TCRdb table lists in-frame clones only, not all of them. This sample has more than 75,000 clones, with around 79% found just once. Concerning this clone itself: Its target is unknown.

Per germline, CDR1 MNHEY and CDR2 SVGAGI. Unmatched junction bases numbered 8, after V lost 7 bases and J lost 8 bases. This CDR3 is 14 amino acids long. This receptor was taken from a woman aged 40 to 50 in good health and CMV-seropositive. The sequenced sample was PBMCs. This chain connects TRBV6-5 to TRBJ1-4, with 9 positions matching TRBD1. CDR3 amino acids: CASNYRGLGEKLFF. The CDR3 DNA reads TGTGCCAGCAACTACAGGGGGCTAGGCGAAAAACTGTTTTTT.